The rows below give T cell receptor beta chains drawn from one sample of a study of shared clonotypes between healthy human individuals. Method: immunoSEQ multiplex PCR; TCRdb's copy keeps in-frame clones and lacks some. The data show 1.6 million or so clones, with roughly 98.5% seen just once and around 0.33% held by the top ten. The sample comprised naive CD4+ T cells sorted from blood. The receptors come from a man younger than 45 in good health. CDR3s include the opening cysteine and the closing phenylalanine or tryptophan. A D gene is named only where the DNA matches it firmly. Clone size is stated in some rows and not others, as once, few, many or a class when expanded.

clone_size: .; d_call: TRBD2; j_call: TRBJ2-1; v_call: TRBV27; cdr3_nt: TGTGCCAGCACCGCGATCCTAGCGGGAGGATACAATGAGCAGTTCTTC; cdr3_aa: CASTAILAGGYNEQFF
clone_size: .; d_call: .; j_call: TRBJ2-1; v_call: TRBV6-1; cdr3_nt: TGTGCCAGCAGTGAGTGGGACAATGAGCAGTTCTTC; cdr3_aa: CASSEWDNEQFF
clone_size: once; d_call: TRBD1; j_call: TRBJ1-5; v_call: TRBV29-1; cdr3_nt: TGCAGCGTCCGACAGGGGACGAATAGCAATCAGCCCCAGCATTTT; cdr3_aa: CSVRQGTNSNQPQHF
clone_size: .; d_call: TRBD2; j_call: TRBJ2-1; v_call: TRBV11-2; cdr3_nt: TGTGCCAGCAGCGCATTACTAGCGGGAGGGGACAATGAGCAGTTCTTC; cdr3_aa: CASSALLAGGDNEQFF
clone_size: .; d_call: .; j_call: TRBJ1-1; v_call: TRBV4-1; cdr3_nt: TGCGCCAGCAGCCCCTTGGCGGCCACCCAAGGAGAAGCTTTCTTT; cdr3_aa: CASSPLAATQGEAFF
clone_size: .; d_call: .; j_call: TRBJ2-1; v_call: TRBV7-3; cdr3_nt: TGTGCCAGCAGCGAATTTGGACTAATAGCGAATGAGCAGTTCTTC; cdr3_aa: CASSEFGLIANEQFF
clone_size: .; d_call: .; j_call: TRBJ1-4; v_call: TRBV15; cdr3_nt: TGTGCCACTAAGACAGTTAATAATGAAAAACTGTTTTTT; cdr3_aa: CATKTVNNEKLFF
clone_size: .; d_call: .; j_call: TRBJ2-7; v_call: TRBV10-2; cdr3_nt: TGCGCCAGCAGTGACCTTTTAGCGGCCTCCTACGAGCAGTACTTC; cdr3_aa: CASSDLLAASYEQYF
clone_size: .; d_call: .; j_call: TRBJ2-7; v_call: TRBV6-5; cdr3_nt: TGTGCCAGCAGTGGCTACGAGCAGTACTTC; cdr3_aa: CASSGYEQYF
clone_size: .; d_call: .; j_call: TRBJ2-3; v_call: TRBV10-3; cdr3_nt: TGTGCCATCACGGCCTCCGGGGCGAGCACAGATACGCAGTATTTT; cdr3_aa: CAITASGASTDTQYF
clone_size: .; d_call: .; j_call: TRBJ2-1; v_call: TRBV5-1; cdr3_nt: TGCGCCAGCAGCTTGCTGGCTAGCGCACTGCCTAAGACGAATGAGCAGTTCTTC; cdr3_aa: CASSLLASALPKTNEQFF
clone_size: .; d_call: .; j_call: TRBJ2-5; v_call: TRBV28; cdr3_nt: TGTGCCAGCACTCTTGGGGAGACCCAGTACTTC; cdr3_aa: CASTLGETQYF
clone_size: .; d_call: .; j_call: TRBJ1-5; v_call: TRBV30; cdr3_nt: TGTGCCTGGAAGTTTAGGACACCAAGCAATCAGCCCCAGCATTTT; cdr3_aa: CAWKFRTPSNQPQHF
clone_size: .; d_call: .; j_call: TRBJ1-5; v_call: TRBV18; cdr3_nt: TGTGCCAGCTCACCAACCAGGGGAAGGAGCAATCAGCCCCAGCATTTT; cdr3_aa: CASSPTRGRSNQPQHF
clone_size: .; d_call: .; j_call: TRBJ2-1; v_call: TRBV7-3; cdr3_nt: TGTGCCAGCAGCTTAGTAGACAATGAGCAGTTCTTC; cdr3_aa: CASSLVDNEQFF
clone_size: .; d_call: TRBD2; j_call: TRBJ2-3; v_call: TRBV9; cdr3_nt: TGTGCCAGCAGCGCACCCGGGGGGAGCACAGATACGCAGTATTTT; cdr3_aa: CASSAPGGSTDTQYF
clone_size: .; d_call: .; j_call: TRBJ2-5; v_call: TRBV6-5; cdr3_nt: TGTGCCAGCTATTCTAGGGGTATAGAGACCCAGTACTTC; cdr3_aa: CASYSRGIETQYF
clone_size: .; d_call: .; j_call: TRBJ2-3; v_call: TRBV18; cdr3_nt: TGTGCCAGCTTTGCCTCCTCTAGCACAGATACGCAGTATTTT; cdr3_aa: CASFASSSTDTQYF
clone_size: .; d_call: .; j_call: TRBJ1-4; v_call: TRBV2; cdr3_nt: TGTGCCAGCAGTGTCAGGGGAGGGGTCGGAAAACTGTTTTTT; cdr3_aa: CASSVRGGVGKLFF
clone_size: .; d_call: .; j_call: TRBJ2-1; v_call: TRBV10-3; cdr3_nt: TGTGCCATCAGTCCCGGAGAGACTGAGCAGTTCTTC; cdr3_aa: CAISPGETEQFF
clone_size: .; d_call: TRBD2; j_call: TRBJ2-7; v_call: TRBV5-1; cdr3_nt: TGCGCCAGCAGCTTGGGACTAGCGGACTCGTACGAGCAGTACTTC; cdr3_aa: CASSLGLADSYEQYF
clone_size: once; d_call: TRBD1; j_call: TRBJ1-5; v_call: TRBV5-1; cdr3_nt: TGCGCCAGCAGTCCCACCGGGACAGGGGCAGAGCCCCAGCATTTT; cdr3_aa: CASSPTGTGAEPQHF
clone_size: .; d_call: TRBD1; j_call: TRBJ2-2; v_call: TRBV28; cdr3_nt: TGTGCCAGCAGTCTATCCGGACACAGGGGCGAGGACACCGGGGAGCTGTTTTTT; cdr3_aa: CASSLSGHRGEDTGELFF
clone_size: .; d_call: TRBD2; j_call: TRBJ2-3; v_call: TRBV18; cdr3_nt: TGTGCCAGCTCACCAGCTAGCGGGAGGGTTCAAGATACGCAGTATTTT; cdr3_aa: CASSPASGRVQDTQYF
clone_size: .; d_call: TRBD2; j_call: TRBJ2-7; v_call: TRBV19; cdr3_nt: TGTGCCAGTAGACTAGCGGGGAGCTCCTACGAGCAGTACTTC; cdr3_aa: CASRLAGSSYEQYF
clone_size: .; d_call: .; j_call: TRBJ1-2; v_call: TRBV15; cdr3_nt: TGTGCCACCAGCAGAGCTGGACAGCACACCTATGGCTACACCTTC; cdr3_aa: CATSRAGQHTYGYTF
clone_size: .; d_call: TRBD1; j_call: TRBJ2-2; v_call: TRBV10-3; cdr3_nt: TGTGCCATCAGTGAGAGAGGGACAGGGAGCACCGGGGAGCTGTTTTTT; cdr3_aa: CAISERGTGSTGELFF
clone_size: .; d_call: .; j_call: TRBJ2-7; v_call: TRBV9; cdr3_nt: TGTGCCAGCAGCGTATACGGAAGCTCCTACGAGCAGTACTTC; cdr3_aa: CASSVYGSSYEQYF
clone_size: .; d_call: .; j_call: TRBJ2-5; v_call: TRBV5-6; cdr3_nt: TGTGCCAGCAGGGTGGGGCGGGGCAAAGAGACCCAGTACTTC; cdr3_aa: CASRVGRGKETQYF
clone_size: .; d_call: .; j_call: TRBJ1-2; v_call: TRBV6-5; cdr3_nt: TGTGCCAGCAGTAACGGGGGGGTCAACTATGGCTACACCTTC; cdr3_aa: CASSNGGVNYGYTF
clone_size: .; d_call: .; j_call: TRBJ2-7; v_call: TRBV5-1; cdr3_nt: TGCGCCAGCAGCTTGGCCCTGGCAGAACTACGGGGGCAGTACTTC; cdr3_aa: CASSLALAELRGQYF
clone_size: .; d_call: .; j_call: TRBJ2-1; v_call: TRBV5-1; cdr3_nt: TGCGCCAGCAGCTCAGGGGACCCCGAGTGGGAGAGTTATTACAATGAGCAGTTCTTC; cdr3_aa: CASSSGDPEWESYYNEQFF
clone_size: .; d_call: TRBD2; j_call: TRBJ2-7; v_call: TRBV5-1; cdr3_nt: TGCGCCAGCAGCTTGGGGGGGACTAGCGCGACCTACGAGCAGTACTTC; cdr3_aa: CASSLGGTSATYEQYF
clone_size: .; d_call: .; j_call: TRBJ1-5; v_call: TRBV7-9; cdr3_nt: TGTGCCAGCAGCCCTAGCTTGGGTCCTTTTCATCAGCCCCAGCATTTT; cdr3_aa: CASSPSLGPFHQPQHF
clone_size: .; d_call: TRBD1; j_call: TRBJ1-1; v_call: TRBV19; cdr3_nt: TGTGCCAGTAGTATCTCCGGGACAGTCAGGAATGAAGCTTTCTTT; cdr3_aa: CASSISGTVRNEAFF
clone_size: .; d_call: .; j_call: TRBJ2-3; v_call: TRBV2; cdr3_nt: TGTGCCAGCAGCCAAGAGTGGGGACCTCTTAGCACAGATACGCAGTATTTT; cdr3_aa: CASSQEWGPLSTDTQYF
clone_size: .; d_call: TRBD1; j_call: TRBJ2-2; v_call: TRBV5-1; cdr3_nt: TGCGCCAGCAGCCCGGTGGGACAGTTGGACACCGGGGAGCTGTTTTTT; cdr3_aa: CASSPVGQLDTGELFF
clone_size: .; d_call: .; j_call: TRBJ2-7; v_call: TRBV2; cdr3_nt: TGTGCCAGCAGTGGGGTGGACAGCTCCTACGAGCAGTACTTC; cdr3_aa: CASSGVDSSYEQYF
clone_size: once; d_call: .; j_call: TRBJ2-7; v_call: TRBV2; cdr3_nt: TGTGCCAGCAGTGACCTACGGGGCTACGAGCAGTACTTC; cdr3_aa: CASSDLRGYEQYF
clone_size: .; d_call: TRBD2; j_call: TRBJ2-1; v_call: TRBV19; cdr3_nt: TGTGCCAGTAGTCCGATAAGAGCGGGAGGGCTGTACAATGAGCAGTTCTTC; cdr3_aa: CASSPIRAGGLYNEQFF
clone_size: .; d_call: TRBD2; j_call: TRBJ2-7; v_call: TRBV6-5; cdr3_nt: TGTGCCAGCAGTTCCAATCTAGCGGGAGTCAGTTCAGGGCAGTACTTC; cdr3_aa: CASSSNLAGVSSGQYF
clone_size: .; d_call: .; j_call: TRBJ2-1; v_call: TRBV10-3; cdr3_nt: TGTGCCATCAGTGAGTCTGCCGATGAGCAGTTCTTC; cdr3_aa: CAISESADEQFF
clone_size: .; d_call: TRBD2; j_call: TRBJ2-7; v_call: TRBV11-2; cdr3_nt: TGTGCCAGCAGCTTATTCCTAGCGGGAGTCTCCTACGAGCAGTACTTC; cdr3_aa: CASSLFLAGVSYEQYF
clone_size: .; d_call: TRBD2; j_call: TRBJ2-3; v_call: TRBV28; cdr3_nt: TGTGCCAGCACCCCTTCGGGAGGGAACACAGATACGCAGTATTTT; cdr3_aa: CASTPSGGNTDTQYF
clone_size: .; d_call: .; j_call: TRBJ2-5; v_call: TRBV7-9; cdr3_nt: TGTGCCAGCACCTCGACGTTCGGCGTCCAAACTGAGACCCAGTACTTC; cdr3_aa: CASTSTFGVQTETQYF
clone_size: .; d_call: .; j_call: TRBJ2-5; v_call: TRBV10-3; cdr3_nt: TGTGCCATCAGTGAGTCGAATCCCAGACCCAAAGAGACCCAGTACTTC; cdr3_aa: CAISESNPRPKETQYF
clone_size: .; d_call: TRBD1; j_call: TRBJ2-6; v_call: TRBV5-1; cdr3_nt: TGCGCCAGCAGCTTGGGGGACAGGGAGTCTGGGGCCAACGTCCTGACTTTC; cdr3_aa: CASSLGDRESGANVLTF
clone_size: .; d_call: .; j_call: TRBJ2-1; v_call: TRBV10-1; cdr3_nt: TGCGCCAGCAGTGACGGGCAGCGAATGGGTGAGCAGTTCTTC; cdr3_aa: CASSDGQRMGEQFF
clone_size: .; d_call: TRBD1; j_call: TRBJ2-7; v_call: TRBV7-9; cdr3_nt: TGTGCCAGCAGCTCCTCTACAGCGGGACAGGGTTATTGGTACGAGCAGTACTTC; cdr3_aa: CASSSSTAGQGYWYEQYF
clone_size: .; d_call: TRBD1; j_call: TRBJ2-7; v_call: TRBV10-2; cdr3_nt: TGCGCCAGCAGTCTACGACAGGGGGACTACGAGCAGTACTTC; cdr3_aa: CASSLRQGDYEQYF
clone_size: once; d_call: .; j_call: TRBJ2-1; v_call: TRBV5-4; cdr3_nt: TGTGCCAGCAGCTTGAAAGGACCGATCAATGAGCAGTTCTTC; cdr3_aa: CASSLKGPINEQFF
clone_size: .; d_call: .; j_call: TRBJ1-1; v_call: TRBV28; cdr3_nt: TGTGCCAGCAGCGCGATGGGAGGGAACACTGAAGCTTTCTTT; cdr3_aa: CASSAMGGNTEAFF